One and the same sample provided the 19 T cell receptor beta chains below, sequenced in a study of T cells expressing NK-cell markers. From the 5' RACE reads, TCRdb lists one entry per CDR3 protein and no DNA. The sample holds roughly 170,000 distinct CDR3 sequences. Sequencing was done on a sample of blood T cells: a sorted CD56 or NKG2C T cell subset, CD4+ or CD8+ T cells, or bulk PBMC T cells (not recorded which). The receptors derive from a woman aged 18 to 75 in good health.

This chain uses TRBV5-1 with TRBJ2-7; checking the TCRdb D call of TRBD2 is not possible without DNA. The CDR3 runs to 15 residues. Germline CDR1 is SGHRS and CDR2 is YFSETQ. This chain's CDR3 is CASSSSEGLAYEQYF.

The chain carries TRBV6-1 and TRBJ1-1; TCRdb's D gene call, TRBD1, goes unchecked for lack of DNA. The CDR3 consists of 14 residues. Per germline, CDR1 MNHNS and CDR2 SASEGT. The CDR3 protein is CASRFPTGNTEAFF.

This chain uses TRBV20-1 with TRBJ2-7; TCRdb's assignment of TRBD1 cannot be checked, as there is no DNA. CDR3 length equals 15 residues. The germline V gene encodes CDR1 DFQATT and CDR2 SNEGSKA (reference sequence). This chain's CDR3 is CSAPSRTRISYEQYF.

The CDR3 spells CASTDREKLFF. This chain joins TRBV28 and TRBJ1-4; the TCRdb call, TRBD1, lacks DNA for checking. There are 11 residues in the CDR3. The germline gives CDR1 MDHEN, CDR2 SYDVKM.

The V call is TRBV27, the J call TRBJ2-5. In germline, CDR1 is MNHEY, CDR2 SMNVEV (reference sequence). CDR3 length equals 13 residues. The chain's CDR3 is CASSFKYGETQYF.

CDR3 sequence reads: CASSHTSGGRMQYF. The V call is TRBV3-1, the J call TRBJ2-4; lacking DNA, the TRBD1 call made by TCRdb goes unchecked. The CDR3 extends over 14 amino acids. Germline-derived CDR1 and CDR2 are LGHDT and YNNKEL (reference sequence).

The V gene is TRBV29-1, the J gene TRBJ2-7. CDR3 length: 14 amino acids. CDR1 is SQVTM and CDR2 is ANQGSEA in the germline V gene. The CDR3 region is CSVALPTTAYEQYF.

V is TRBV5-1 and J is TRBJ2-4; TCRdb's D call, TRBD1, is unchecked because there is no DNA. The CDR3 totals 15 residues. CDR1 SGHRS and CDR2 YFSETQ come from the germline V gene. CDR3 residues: CASSLAPGTGNIQYF. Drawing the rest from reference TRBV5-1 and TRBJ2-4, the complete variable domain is KAGVTQTPRYLIKTRGQQVTLSCSPISGHRSVSWYQQTPGQGLQFLFEYFSETQRNKGNFPGRFSGRQFSNSRSEMNVSTLELGDSALYLCASSLAPGTGNIQYFGAGTRLSVL.

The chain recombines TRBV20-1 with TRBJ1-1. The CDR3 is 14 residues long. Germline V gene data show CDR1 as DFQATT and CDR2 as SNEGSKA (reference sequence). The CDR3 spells CSALTTLTNTEAFF.

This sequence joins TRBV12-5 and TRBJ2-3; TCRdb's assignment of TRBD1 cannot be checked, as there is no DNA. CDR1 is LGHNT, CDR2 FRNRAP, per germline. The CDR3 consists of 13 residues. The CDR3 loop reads CASGLDRGDTQYF.

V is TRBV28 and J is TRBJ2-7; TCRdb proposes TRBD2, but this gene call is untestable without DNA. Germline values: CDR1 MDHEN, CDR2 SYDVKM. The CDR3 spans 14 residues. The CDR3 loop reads CASNGGKLLGEQYF.

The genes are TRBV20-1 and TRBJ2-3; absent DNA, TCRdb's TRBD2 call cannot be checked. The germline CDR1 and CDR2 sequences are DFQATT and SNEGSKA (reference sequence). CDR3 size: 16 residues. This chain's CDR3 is CSARPSLAGHTDTQYF.

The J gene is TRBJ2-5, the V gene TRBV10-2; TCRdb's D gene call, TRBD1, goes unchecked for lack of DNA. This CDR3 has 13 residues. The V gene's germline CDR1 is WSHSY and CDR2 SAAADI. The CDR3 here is CASTGQVGETQYF.

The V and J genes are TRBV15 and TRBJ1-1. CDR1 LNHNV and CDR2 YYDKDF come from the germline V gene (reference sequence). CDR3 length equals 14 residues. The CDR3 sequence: CATSRDSGNTEAFF.

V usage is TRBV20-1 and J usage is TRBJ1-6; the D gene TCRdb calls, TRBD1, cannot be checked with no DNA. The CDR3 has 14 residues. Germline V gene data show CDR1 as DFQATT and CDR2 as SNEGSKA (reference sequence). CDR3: CSASRVSDNSPLHF.

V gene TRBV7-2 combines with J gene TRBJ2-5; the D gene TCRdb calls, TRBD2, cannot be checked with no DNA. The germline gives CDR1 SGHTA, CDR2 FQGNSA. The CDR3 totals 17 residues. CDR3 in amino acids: CASSLGASGRALETQYF.

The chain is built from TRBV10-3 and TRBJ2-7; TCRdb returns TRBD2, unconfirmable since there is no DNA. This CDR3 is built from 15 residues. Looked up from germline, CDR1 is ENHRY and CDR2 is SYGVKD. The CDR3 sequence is CAISGRLAGYLEQYF.

This chain's CDR3 is CAWRPWGETQYF. This chain links TRBV30 with TRBJ2-5; the D call of TRBD1 rests on TCRdb alone, since no DNA is present to check it. Looked up from germline, CDR1 is GTSNPN and CDR2 is SVGIG (reference sequence). The CDR3 sequence is 12 residues long.

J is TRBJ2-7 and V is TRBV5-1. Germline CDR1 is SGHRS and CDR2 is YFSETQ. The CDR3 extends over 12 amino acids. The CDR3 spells CASRLSAGEQYF.